This entry describes one TCR beta chain. The assay was immunoSEQ multiplex PCR, and TCRdb's table has in-frame clones only and misses some. The sample includes over 100,000 clones, 75% to 90% of them seen just once. CDR3 length equals 14 residues. V dropped 1 base and J dropped 3 bases, with 7 bases sitting between them. Per germline, CDR1 LGHDT and CDR2 YNNKEL (reference sequence). The source of the sample is a study of blood T cell repertoires in COVID-19. The chain is built from TRBV3-1 (or the pseudogene TRBV3-2) and TRBJ2-1, with D uncertain. Sequences were obtained from peripheral blood. This sequence was found in a middle-aged man with acute or convalescent COVID-19. The CDR3 DNA reads as TGTGCCAGCAGCCAAGGAGTAAACTACAATGAGCAGTTCTTC. This sequence encodes CASSQGVNYNEQFF.